A single sample gave rise to the 22 T cell receptor beta chains below, sequenced in a study of shared clonotypes between healthy human individuals. Assay used: immunoSEQ multiplex PCR; TCRdb lists only in-frame clones, some missing. Of over a million clones detected, roughly 75% appear once; the ten largest clones hold roughly 1.5%. Material for sequencing was memory CD4+ T cells sorted from blood. Subset given: CD45RA-negative fraction. All receptors come from a young man in good health.

The genes are TRBV19 and TRBJ1-5; the D is unclear. Germline V CDR1 and CDR2: LNHDA, SQIVND (reference sequence). Trimming pared 1 base from V and 5 bases from J, leaving 6 bases between. The CDR3 runs to 13 residues. The CDR3 DNA follows: TGTGCCAGTAGTATAGTCGAAGATCAGCCCCAGCATTTT. Translation: CASSIVEDQPQHF.

The J gene is TRBJ1-1, the V gene TRBV10-3; D uncertain. CDR3 length: 11 residues. Trimming removed 10 bases from V and 0 bases from J, with 6 bases in between. Germline V gene lookup returns CDR1 ENHRY and CDR2 SYGVKD. The chain's CDR3 is CANPVNTEAFF. The CDR3 DNA reads as TGTGCCAATCCAGTGAACACTGAAGCTTTCTTT.

This clone was counted once. The genes are TRBV5-1 and TRBJ2-2; TRBD2 matches 8 bases. The germline V gene has CDR1 SGHRS and CDR2 YFSETQ. With V trimmed by 0 bases and J by 1 base, 5 bases remained unmatched. The CDR3 extends over 17 amino acids. DNA for the CDR3: TGCGCCAGCAGCTTGGTAACGGGAGGGATGAACACCGGGGAGCTGTTTTTT. As protein: CASSLVTGGMNTGELFF.

V usage is TRBV4-1 and J usage is TRBJ1-6; 7 positions agree with TRBD1. The CDR3 spans 17 residues. J lost 0 bases, V lost 4 bases, and 6 bases had no gene match. Per germline, CDR1 MGHRA and CDR2 YSYEKL. This CDR3 is CASSPEQGYSYNSPLHF. DNA for the CDR3: TGCGCCAGCAGCCCCGAACAGGGGTACTCCTATAATTCACCCCTCCACTTT.

V and J are TRBV18 and TRBJ1-1; D uncertain. The CDR3 consists of 14 residues. CDR1 KGHSH and CDR2 LQKENI come from the germline V gene. The V end lost 3 bases, the J end lost 7 bases, and 15 bases lay between the germline ends. The CDR3 reads CASSPYREAVEAFF. The CDR3 DNA follows: TGTGCCAGCTCACCTTATAGGGAGGCAGTTGAAGCTTTCTTT.

The chain couples TRBV7-9 to TRBJ2-5; D is unresolved. There are 15 residues in the CDR3. In germline, CDR1 is SEHNR, CDR2 FQNEAQ (reference sequence). The ends were cut back, 3 bases at V and 1 base at J, with 12 bases in the middle. The CDR3 DNA reads TGTGCCAGCAGCTTTCCCGGAGCTCCCCAAGAGACCCAGTACTTC. It codes for CASSFPGAPQETQYF.

The V and J genes are TRBV6-1 and TRBJ2-2; no clear D. V lost 6 bases and J lost 4, with 9 bases in between. The CDR3 is 13 amino acids. Germline-derived CDR1 and CDR2 are MNHNS and SASEGT. The CDR3 is CASRPTVTGELFF. For the CDR3, the DNA is TGTGCCAGCAGGCCGACGGTCACCGGGGAGCTGTTTTTT.

The rearrangement joins TRBV5-4 to TRBJ1-3, with TRBD1 matching over 10 bases. This CDR3 comprises 17 residues. J lost 0 bases, V lost 3 bases, and 6 bases had no gene match. Germline V gives CDR1 SGHNT, CDR2 YYREEE (reference sequence). The CDR3 nucleotides are TGTGCCAGCAGCTACAGGACAGGGGGAATCTCTGGAAACACCATATATTTT. It translates to CASSYRTGGISGNTIYF. Full variable domain (remainder filled in from reference TRBV5-4 and TRBJ1-3): ETGVTQSPTHLIKTRGQQVTLRCSSQSGHNTVSWYQQALGQGPQFIFQYYREEENGRGNFPPRFSGLQFPNYSSELNVNALELDDSALYLCASSYRTGGISGNTIYFGEGSWLTVV.

The chain links TRBV5-1 to TRBJ2-5; 10 bases match TRBD2. Germline-derived CDR1 and CDR2 are SGHRS and YFSETQ. The CDR3 length is 17 residues. Trimming cost V 0 bases and J 2 bases; bases outside gene matches: 7. The CDR3 loop reads CASSLGVLAGEQETQYF. CDR3 nucleotides: TGCGCCAGCAGCTTGGGGGTCCTAGCGGGAGAACAAGAGACCCAGTACTTC. Drawing the rest from reference TRBV5-1 and TRBJ2-5, the complete variable domain is KAGVTQTPRYLIKTRGQQVTLSCSPISGHRSVSWYQQTPGQGLQFLFEYFSETQRNKGNFPGRFSGRQFSNSRSEMNVSTLELGDSALYLCASSLGVLAGEQETQYFGPGTRLLVL.

The J gene is TRBJ1-5, the V gene TRBV13, with D possibly being TRBD1 (5 bases). V was pared by 2 bases and J by 2 bases, with 10 bases between. Germline CDR1 is PRHDT and CDR2 is FYEKMQ (reference sequence). This CDR3 spans 15 amino acids. CDR3 protein: CASSLRVGGNQPQHF. In DNA, the CDR3 is TGTGCCAGCAGCTTACGAGTGGGGGGCAATCAGCCCCAGCATTTT.

The chain employs TRBV6-1 and TRBJ2-3; TRBD1 agrees at 7 bases. Germline CDR1 MNHNS, CDR2 SASEGT. This CDR3 is built from 14 residues. Germline trimming cut 10 bases from V and 2 bases from J; bases unmatched to any gene: 9. CDR3 DNA: TGTGCCACCGATACAGGGGTGGACACAGATACGCAGTATTTT. Its translation is CATDTGVDTDTQYF.

V is TRBV6-5 and J is TRBJ1-6, with unresolved D. Trimming removed 3 bases from V and 6 bases from J, with 15 bases in between. Per the germline V gene, CDR1 is MNHEY and CDR2 is SVGAGI. The CDR3 is 16 amino acids. For the CDR3, the DNA is TGTGCCAGCAGTTATGAGGGATTGAATAGTAATTCACCCCTCCACTTT. This sequence encodes CASSYEGLNSNSPLHF.

The rearrangement joins TRBV6-5 to TRBJ2-7; D might be TRBD2 (6 bases). Germline loops: CDR1 MNHEY, CDR2 SVGAGI. The CDR3 contains 14 residues. Trimming shortened V by 7 bases and J by 7 bases, and 20 bases separated the two germline ends. In DNA form, the CDR3 reads TGTGCCAGCACTCGGGGGACCCCTTGGGAGGAGCAGTACTTC. Residues: CASTRGTPWEEQYF.

The chain combines TRBV18 with TRBJ2-3, with 7 positions matching TRBD2. CDR3 length: 17 amino acids. V dropped 1 base and J dropped 2; count of bases not matched to a gene: 9. CDR1 and CDR2 (germline): KGHSH, LQKENI. The CDR3 DNA sequence: TGTGCCAGCTCACCACTTAGACTAGCCCAGACCACAGATACGCAGTATTTT. Amino acids: CASSPLRLAQTTDTQYF.

There are a few counts of this clone. The gene calls are TRBV19 and TRBJ2-2; 9 bases fit TRBD1. Germline V gene data show CDR1 as LNHDA and CDR2 as SQIVND (reference sequence). V trimming: 6 bases; J trimming: 4 bases; junction bases outside the gene matches: 3. This CDR3 region has 14 residues. CDR3 protein: CASRRTGATGELFF. The CDR3 bases are TGTGCCAGTAGGAGGACAGGGGCCACCGGGGAGCTGTTTTTT.

The chain's CDR3 is CASSFTGVGDTQYF. The CDR3 nucleotides read TGTGCCAGCAGTTTTACAGGGGTGGGGGATACGCAGTATTTT. V usage is TRBV2 and J usage is TRBJ2-3; the match to TRBD1 covers 7 bases. With 5 bases clipped from V and 6 bases from J, the junction kept 8 bases outside the gene matches. The length of the CDR3 is 14 residues. Germline CDR1 and CDR2: SNHLY and FYNNEI.

The chain recombines TRBV19 with TRBJ2-7; 8 bases align to TRBD1. J was trimmed by 1 base and V by 4 bases; bases with no gene match: 6. The CDR3 loop spans 15 amino acids. Looked up from germline, CDR1 is LNHDA and CDR2 is SQIVND (reference sequence). CDR3 in DNA: TGTGCCAGTAGTACAGGACAGGGCTTTTCCTACGAGCAGTACTTC. This gives the protein CASSTGQGFSYEQYF.

This sequence joins TRBV5-1 and TRBJ2-2, with D perhaps TRBD2 (5 bases). The CDR3 is 14 amino acids. The germline CDR1 and CDR2 sequences are SGHRS and YFSETQ. Trimming removed 4 bases at V and 1 base at J, with 8 bases between. CDR3 in DNA: TGCGCCAGCAGCCCGGACTGGAACACCGGGGAGCTGTTTTTT. It translates to CASSPDWNTGELFF.

The chain couples TRBV25-1 to TRBJ2-5, with 13 positions matching TRBD2. Germline trimming cut 5 bases from V and 4 bases from J; bases unmatched to any gene: 7. The length of the CDR3 is 16 residues. Per the germline V gene, CDR1 is MGHDK and CDR2 is SYGVNS. In nucleotides, the CDR3 is TGTGCCAGCAGTCCCCGACTAGCGGGAGGCAGAGAGACCCAGTACTTC. It encodes CASSPRLAGGRETQYF.

The CDR3 DNA sequence: TGCAGCGTTGGGACGACTAGCGGGAGAGGCCAAGAGACCCAGTACTTC. Translating gives CSVGTTSGRGQETQYF. The chain combines TRBV29-1 with TRBJ2-5; TRBD2 matches at 12 bases. This CDR3 has 16 amino acids. J was trimmed by 1 base and V by 4 bases; bases with no gene match: 7. Germline V gene data show CDR1 as SQVTM and CDR2 as ANQGSEA.

With regard to this clone: This sample includes further DNA sequences coding for the same CDR3. The chain has TRBV10-3 and TRBJ2-3; the D is unclear. The CDR3 has 11 amino acids. Looked up from germline, CDR1 is ENHRY and CDR2 is SYGVKD. Trimming removed 4 bases from V and 4 bases from J, with 3 bases in between. The chain's CDR3 is CAISGSDTQYF. The CDR3 DNA follows: TGTGCCATCAGTGGTTCAGATACGCAGTATTTT.

This clone was observed a handful of times. This chain links TRBV6-6 with TRBJ2-7, with unresolved D. Per the germline V gene, CDR1 is MNHNY and CDR2 is SVGAGI (reference sequence). This CDR3 comprises 14 residues. V lost 0 bases, J lost 0 bases, and 6 bases lay in between. CDR3 in amino acids: CASSYSPASYEQYF. As DNA, the CDR3 is TGTGCCAGCAGTTACTCCCCCGCCTCCTACGAGCAGTACTTC.